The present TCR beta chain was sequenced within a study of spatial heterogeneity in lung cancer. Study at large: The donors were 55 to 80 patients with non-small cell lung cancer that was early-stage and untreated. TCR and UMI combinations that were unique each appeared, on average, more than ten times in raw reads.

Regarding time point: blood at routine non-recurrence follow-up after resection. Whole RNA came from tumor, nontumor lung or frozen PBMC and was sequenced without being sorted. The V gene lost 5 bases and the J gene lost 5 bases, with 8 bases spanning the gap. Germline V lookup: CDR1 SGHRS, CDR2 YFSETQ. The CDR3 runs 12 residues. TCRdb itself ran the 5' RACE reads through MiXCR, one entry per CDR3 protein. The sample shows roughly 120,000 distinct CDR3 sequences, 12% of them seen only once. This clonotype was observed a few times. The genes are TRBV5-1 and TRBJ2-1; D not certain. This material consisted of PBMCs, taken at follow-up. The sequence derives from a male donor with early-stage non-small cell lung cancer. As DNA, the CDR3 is TGCGCCAGCAGTTACCCTAACAATGAGCAGTTCTTC. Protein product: CASSYPNNEQFF.